These 19 T cell receptor beta chains were all obtained from the same sample, sequenced in a study of T cells in Graves' hyperthyroidism and ophthalmopathy. RNA transcripts were the template for amplifying TCR beta CDR3 regions. Initially, a first-round RT-PCR of the TCR CDR3 employed the HTBI primer set. TCRdb re-derived calls from the multiplex PCR reads in MiXCR, one entry per CDR3 protein. The data contain hundreds of thousands of distinct CDR3 sequences, about 17% of them seen just once; the ten biggest clones take up 3.8%. The sample was blood. The receptors were gathered from a woman in her twenties or thirties with Graves' hyperthyroidism.

The genes are TRBV19 and TRBJ1-2; 12 positions match TRBD1. Germline assignment: CDR1 LNHDA and CDR2 SQIVND (reference sequence). The CDR3 has 17 residues. The V and J ends lost 3 bases and 3 bases, in that order; junction bases with no gene match: 8. The CDR3 nucleotides read TGTGCCAGTAGTATTGGGACAGGGGGCGAGGACTACTATGGCTACACCTTC. Translating it yields CASSIGTGGEDYYGYTF.

This clonotype was found many times. V and J are TRBV7-3 and TRBJ1-1; 7 nucleotides agree with TRBD1. Germline V gene sequence: CDR1 SGHTA, CDR2 FQGTGA. J gave up 4 bases and V 1 base, and 9 bases lay outside the gene matches. This CDR3 is built from 16 residues. CDR3 amino acids: CASSLRFQGVGTEAFF. DNA of the CDR3: TGTGCCAGCAGCTTAAGATTTCAGGGGGTGGGCACTGAAGCTTTCTTT.

The gene calls are TRBV12-3 or TRBV12-4 and TRBJ2-3, with 16 bases fitting TRBD2. Losses at the gene ends were 6 bases for V and 1 base for J; bases not matched to a gene: 7. There are 18 residues in the CDR3. The CDR3 sequence: CASSSGTSGRAGTDTQYF. The CDR3 coding sequence is TGTGCCAGCAGCTCTGGGACTAGCGGGAGGGCCGGCACAGATACGCAGTATTTT.

The chain has TRBV5-1 and TRBJ2-7, with D possibly matching TRBD2 (5 bases). Trimming stripped 0 bases from V and 3 bases from J, with 13 bases between. The CDR3 sequence is 15 residues long. Germline V gene data show CDR1 as SGHRS and CDR2 as YFSETQ. The CDR3 bases are TGCGCCAGCAGCTTGGGAGGAGGCGCAGTCTACGAGCAGTACTTC. Protein product: CASSLGGGAVYEQYF.

The chain uses TRBV7-9 and TRBJ2-5; 12 bases align to TRBD2. This CDR3 comprises 14 residues. Germline lookup yields CDR1 SEHNR and CDR2 FQNEAQ (reference sequence). V trimming: 4 bases; J trimming: 7 bases; junction bases outside the gene matches: 4. In nucleotides, the CDR3 is TGTGCCAGCAGCTGGACTAGCGGGACGGGGACCCAGTACTTC. It yields the protein CASSWTSGTGTQYF. The full variable domain, with the rest looked up from reference TRBV7-9 and TRBJ2-5, is DTGVSQNPRHKITKRGQNVTFRCDPISEHNRLYWYRQTLGQGPEFLTYFQNEAQLEKSRLLSDRFSAERPKGSFSTLEIQRTEQGDSAMYLCASSWTSGTGTQYFGPGTRLLVL.

The V and J genes are TRBV9 and TRBJ2-7, with D tentatively TRBD1 (6 bases). CDR1 is SGDLS and CDR2 is YYNGEE in the germline V gene. V was shortened by 6 bases and J by 2 bases, with 18 bases between the two germline ends. The CDR3 length is 15 residues. CDR3 loop: CASTPTSDRAYEQYF. The CDR3 bases are TGTGCCAGCACCCCTACCTCGGACAGAGCCTACGAGCAGTACTTC.

This clonotype was picked up many times. The rearrangement links TRBV3-1 to TRBJ2-1; TRBD2 is a possible D gene (6 bases). Per the germline V gene, CDR1 is LGHDT and CDR2 is YNNKEL (reference sequence). The CDR3 sequence is 17 residues long. Deletions cut 1 base from V and 2 bases from J, with 15 bases between. The CDR3 here is CASSQGLGDFPYNEQFF. In DNA form, the CDR3 reads TGTGCCAGCAGCCAAGGGCTAGGGGACTTCCCCTACAATGAGCAGTTCTTC.

This rearrangement joins TRBV6-5 to TRBJ2-1; 11 nucleotides agree with TRBD2. Germline loops: CDR1 MNHEY, CDR2 SVGAGI. The CDR3 has 16 amino acids. The V gene end was trimmed by 4 bases and the J gene end by 7 bases; junction bases not matched to a gene: 9. The CDR3 here is CASSSSQLAGENEQFF. In DNA form, the CDR3 reads TGTGCCAGCAGTTCTTCCCAACTAGCGGGAGAGAATGAGCAGTTCTTC.

This clonotype was recorded many times. V gene TRBV5-5 combines with J gene TRBJ2-3, with D unclear. Germline values: CDR1 SGHKS, CDR2 YYEKEE (reference sequence). V lost 6 bases, J lost 4 bases, and 15 bases lay in between. The CDR3 contains 14 residues. The DNA of the CDR3 is TGTGCCAGCACTTCTTCCCCCGCGGCAGATACGCAGTATTTT. As protein: CASTSSPAADTQYF.

This clonotype was observed at least ten times. The rearrangement joins TRBV9 to TRBJ1-1; D remains unclear. Germline assignment: CDR1 SGDLS and CDR2 YYNGEE. The length of the CDR3 is 16 residues. The V end lost 3 bases, the J end lost 1 base, and 16 bases lay between the germline ends. The CDR3 loop is CASSAGLQNQNTEAFF. The CDR3 region has the DNA TGTGCCAGCAGCGCCGGATTACAGAATCAGAACACTGAAGCTTTCTTT.

The V gene is TRBV20-1, the J gene TRBJ2-7; 9 bases line up with TRBD2. Germline assignment: CDR1 DFQATT and CDR2 SNEGSKA (reference sequence). With 6 bases clipped from V and 3 bases from J, the junction kept 9 bases outside the gene matches. The CDR3 covers 14 residues. This chain's CDR3 is CSADRFSGSYEQYF. DNA of the CDR3: TGCAGTGCCGACAGGTTTAGCGGGAGCTACGAGCAGTACTTC.

This clonotype occurred a few times. CDR3 sequence reads: CASSFTGTGTGELFF. The CDR3 coding sequence is TGTGCCAGTAGTTTTACTGGGACAGGGACTGGGGAGCTGTTTTTT. The chain carries TRBV19 and TRBJ2-2; TRBD1 matches 9 bases. The ends lost 5 bases at V and 8 bases at J; junction bases unmatched: 9. The V gene's germline CDR1 is LNHDA and CDR2 SQIVND (reference sequence). This CDR3 comprises 15 residues.

Only a few counts were recorded for this clonotype. V and J are TRBV15 and TRBJ2-7, with D possibly TRBD2 on 6 matching bases. The CDR3 loop spans 15 amino acids. Germline V gives CDR1 LNHNV, CDR2 YYDKDF (reference sequence). The V gene lost 5 bases and the J gene lost 1 base, with 15 bases spanning the gap. CDR3 sequence (DNA): TGTGCCACCAGCGGGGGGTTTTCAGCATCCTACGAGCAGTACTTC. Its protein is CATSGGFSASYEQYF.

Many counts were recorded for this clonotype. The genes are TRBV27 and TRBJ2-7, with 10 nucleotides matching TRBD2. The germline gives CDR1 MNHEY, CDR2 SMNVEV (reference sequence). The CDR3 totals 15 residues. V dropped 6 bases and J dropped 4; count of bases not matched to a gene: 9. The CDR3 reads CASSLSSGSSYEQYF. CDR3 DNA sequence: TGTGCCAGCAGCCTATCTAGCGGGAGCTCGTACGAGCAGTACTTC.

This clonotype came up many times. V gene TRBV7-2 combines with J gene TRBJ2-2; D might be TRBD2 (5 bases). Germline-derived CDR1 and CDR2 are SGHTA and FQGNSA. Trimming stripped 5 bases from V and 3 bases from J, with 28 bases between. This CDR3 has 20 residues. For the CDR3, the DNA is TGTGCCAGCAGCCCACCAGATGAGCGGAGAGCTTCCGGGGACACCGGGGAGCTGTTTTTT. This sequence encodes CASSPPDERRASGDTGELFF.

This clonotype was seen a few times. This sequence joins TRBV5-1 and TRBJ2-5; 11 positions agree with TRBD2. The length of the CDR3 is 16 residues. CDR1 is SGHRS and CDR2 is YFSETQ in the germline V gene. Losses at the gene ends were 2 bases for V and 1 base for J; bases not matched to a gene: 4. This chain's CDR3 is CASSLTSGSPQETQYF. The CDR3 nucleotides read TGCGCCAGCAGCTTAACTAGCGGGAGTCCCCAAGAGACCCAGTACTTC.

This clonotype was detected many times. The chain uses TRBV27 and TRBJ1-2; 7 bases align to TRBD1. Germline V gives CDR1 MNHEY, CDR2 SMNVEV (reference sequence). This CDR3 is built from 16 residues. V trimming: 3 bases; J trimming: 4 bases; junction bases outside the gene matches: 11. The CDR3 nucleotides are TGTGCCAGCAGTTTTTCGGGACAGCCAAAGATCTATGGCTACACCTTC. Encoded protein: CASSFSGQPKIYGYTF.

This clonotype showed up many times. V and J are TRBV28 and TRBJ2-4; 11 bases are a match to TRBD2. Unmatched junction bases numbered 13, after V lost 6 bases and J lost 0 bases. CDR1 is MDHEN and CDR2 is SYDVKM in the germline V gene. This CDR3 is built from 19 residues. The CDR3 loop is CASRRAGTSGVLAKNIQYF. The CDR3 DNA sequence: TGTGCCAGCAGGAGAGCAGGGACTAGCGGAGTCTTAGCCAAAAACATTCAGTACTTC.

In its sample, this clonotype was seen many times. V and J are TRBV4-2 and TRBJ1-6, with TRBD1 matching 7 bases. The CDR3 runs to 15 residues. The V and J ends lost 1 base and 9 bases, in that order; junction bases with no gene match: 6. Germline V gene data show CDR1 as LGHNA and CDR2 as YNFKEQ. CDR3 sequence (DNA): TGTGCCAGCAGCCAAGGAACAGGGGACGGTTCACCCCTCCACTTT. Translating it yields CASSQGTGDGSPLHF.